The 8 T cell receptor beta chains below all came from one sample that was sequenced in a study of control samples from healthy donors and cancer patients. Sequenced by immunoSEQ multiplex PCR; TCRdb stores in-frame clones only, minus some. The sample lists about 150,000 clones, 85% to 90% occurring once. Sequencing was carried out using blood. These receptors were collected from a young man in good health.

V usage is TRBV6-5 and J usage is TRBJ1-2; 10 bases fit TRBD1. Per germline, CDR1 MNHEY and CDR2 SVGAGI. Trimming took 2 bases from V and 5 from J; bases not matched to a gene: 5. This CDR3 is 15 amino acids long. The CDR3 nucleotides are TGTGCCAGCAGTTACGGTGGACAGGGGGATTATGGCTACACCTTC. It specifies CASSYGGQGDYGYTF.

This clone was observed a handful of times. The chain employs TRBV5-1 and TRBJ1-5; D remains ambiguous. This CDR3 comprises 15 residues. The germline CDR1 and CDR2 sequences are SGHRS and YFSETQ. The V end lost 0 bases, the J end lost 6 bases, and 13 bases lay between the germline ends. Here the CDR3 DNA reads TGCGCCAGCAGCTTGGGTCCGGAGGAGGGTCAGCCCCAGCATTTT. Its translation: CASSLGPEEGQPQHF.

The genes are TRBV23-1 and TRBJ1-4; TRBD1 might be the D (6 bases). TRBV23-1 qualifies as an ORF whose function is uncertain. V gave up 6 bases and J gave up 0 bases, with 14 bases separating them. The CDR3 consists of 16 residues. In DNA, the CDR3 is TGCGCCAGCAGCTGGCGACAGGCCTCAACTAATGAAAAACTGTTTTTT. Translated: CASSWRQASTNEKLFF.

The chain employs TRBV6-5 and TRBJ1-2; D remains ambiguous. V was pared by 6 bases and J by 0 bases, with 8 bases between. Germline lookup yields CDR1 MNHEY and CDR2 SVGAGI. This CDR3 has 13 amino acids. This CDR3 is CASRITSNYGYTF. The CDR3 DNA follows: TGTGCCAGCAGGATAACTTCTAACTATGGCTACACCTTC.

The chain recombines TRBV7-8 with TRBJ1-5, with D possibly being TRBD1 (5 bases). CDR1 is SGHVS, CDR2 FQNEAQ, per germline. The CDR3 spans 15 residues. Trimming removed 5 bases from V and 4 bases from J, with 15 bases in between. This chain's CDR3 is CASSKGAGPNQPQHF. CDR3 DNA sequence: TGTGCCAGCAGCAAAGGGGCAGGGCCAAATCAGCCCCAGCATTTT.

This clone showed up just once. The rearrangement uses TRBV2 and TRBJ2-7; D may be TRBD2 (5 bases). Trimming removed 6 bases at V and 5 bases at J, with 17 bases between. Germline CDR1 SNHLY, CDR2 FYNNEI. This CDR3 contains 14 residues. CDR3 in DNA: TGTGCCAGCAGGCCTAGCAACTCTATGAACGAGCAGTACTTC. This encodes CASRPSNSMNEQYF.

The chain is built from TRBV6-5 and TRBJ2-3, with D perhaps matching TRBD2 (5 bases). Trimming stripped 10 bases from V and 1 base from J, with 15 bases between. Per germline, CDR1 MNHEY and CDR2 SVGAGI. The CDR3 contains 14 residues. CDR3 nucleotides: TGTGCCACGAGGGCGCCAGGTGGCACAGATACGCAGTATTTT. Translating it yields CATRAPGGTDTQYF.

This clone is a singleton in its sample. Other DNA sequences in this specimen translate into the identical CDR3. This sequence joins TRBV28 and TRBJ1-5; 10 bases agree with TRBD1. Trimming took 3 bases from V and 7 from J; bases not matched to a gene: 6. CDR1 and CDR2 from the germline V gene are MDHEN and SYDVKM. The CDR3 runs to 15 residues. DNA for the CDR3: TGTGCCAGCAGTTTGGGACAGGGGTTTCGGCAGCCCCAGCATTTT. It translates to CASSLGQGFRQPQHF.